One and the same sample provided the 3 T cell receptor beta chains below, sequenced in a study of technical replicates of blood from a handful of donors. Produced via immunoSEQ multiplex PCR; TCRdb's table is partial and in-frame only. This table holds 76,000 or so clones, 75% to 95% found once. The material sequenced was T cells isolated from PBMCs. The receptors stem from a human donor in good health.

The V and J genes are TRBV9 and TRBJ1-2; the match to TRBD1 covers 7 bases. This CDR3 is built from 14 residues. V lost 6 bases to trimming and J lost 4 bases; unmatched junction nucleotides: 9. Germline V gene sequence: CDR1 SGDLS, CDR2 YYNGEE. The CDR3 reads CASTSTGHSYGYTF. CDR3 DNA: TGTGCCAGCACCTCGACAGGGCACAGCTATGGCTACACCTTC.

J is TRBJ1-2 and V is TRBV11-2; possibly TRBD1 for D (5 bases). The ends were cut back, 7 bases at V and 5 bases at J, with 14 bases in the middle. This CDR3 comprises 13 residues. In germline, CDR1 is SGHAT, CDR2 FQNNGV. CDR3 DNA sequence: TGTGCCAGCACCCAAGACAGAACATATGGCTACACCTTC. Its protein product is CASTQDRTYGYTF.

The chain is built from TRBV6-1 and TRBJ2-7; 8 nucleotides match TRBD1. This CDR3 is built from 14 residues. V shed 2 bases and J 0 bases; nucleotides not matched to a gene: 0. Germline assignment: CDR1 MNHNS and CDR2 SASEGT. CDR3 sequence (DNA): TGTGCCAGCAGTGAACAGGGGGCCTCCTACGAGCAGTACTTC. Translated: CASSEQGASYEQYF.